This TCR beta chain was obtained from a study of T cell repertoires in aging, cancer and after chemotherapy. On this clonotype itself: The antigen remains unidentified. A junction end diverges from the germline sequence, so it may reflect a read error.

TCR beta rearrangements were amplified from peripheral blood genomic DNA. This CDR3 has 14 residues. Per the germline V gene, CDR1 is MDHEN and CDR2 is SYDVKM. Whole-study results and caveats: Hematological cancer patients had lymphoid organ infiltration that may impair thymic emigration or T cell expansion.

A mixed TRB-A/B primer pool amplified rearranged TRB by multiplex touch-down PCR. TCRdb re-called the multiplex PCR reads with MiXCR, one entry per CDR3 protein. The data show 6,000 to 8,000 distinct CDR3 sequences, less than 25% seen once. This receptor was identified in a human donor with a blood cancer. Source material: blood. The chain has TRBV28 and TRBJ2-2, with D hard to call. CDR3 protein: CATLGRVYTWELFF. Written as DNA, the CDR3 is TGTGCCACCCTGGGCCGGGTATACACCTGGGAGCTGTTTTTT. The full variable domain, rest sourced from reference TRBV28 and TRBJ2-2, is DVKVTQSSRYLVKRTGEKVFLECVQDMDHENMFWYRQDPGLGLRLIYFSYDVKMKEKGDIPEGYSVSREKKERFSLILESASTNQTSMYLCATLGRVYTWELFFGEGSRLTVL.